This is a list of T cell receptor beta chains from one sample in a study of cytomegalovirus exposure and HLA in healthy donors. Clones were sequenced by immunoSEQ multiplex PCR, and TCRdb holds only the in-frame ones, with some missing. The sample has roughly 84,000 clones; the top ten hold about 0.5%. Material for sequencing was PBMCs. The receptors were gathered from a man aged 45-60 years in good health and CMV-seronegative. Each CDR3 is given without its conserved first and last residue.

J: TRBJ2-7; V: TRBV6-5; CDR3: ASSPTGGYEQY
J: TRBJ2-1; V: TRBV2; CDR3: ASSEFPSGGPYNEQF
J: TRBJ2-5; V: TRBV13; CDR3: ASSPRAGGTFQETQY
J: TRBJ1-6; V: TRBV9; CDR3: ASSVGGGDSPLH
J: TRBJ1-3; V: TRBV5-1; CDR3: ASSSGTGSGNTIY
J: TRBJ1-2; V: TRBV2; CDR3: ASRTRGGGYGYT
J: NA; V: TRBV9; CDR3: ASSRDSYEQY
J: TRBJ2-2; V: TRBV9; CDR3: ASSVGTNTGELF
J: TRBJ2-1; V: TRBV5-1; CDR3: ASQSLGGGGRINEQF
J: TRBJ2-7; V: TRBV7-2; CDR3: ASSLDRTGDEQY
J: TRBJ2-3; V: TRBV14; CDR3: ASSLLPGQGPDTQY
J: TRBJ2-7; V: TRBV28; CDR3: ASSISQRGRSYEQY
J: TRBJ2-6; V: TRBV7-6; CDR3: ASSQGAGANVLT
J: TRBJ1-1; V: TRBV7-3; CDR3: ASSLTSHLRTEAF
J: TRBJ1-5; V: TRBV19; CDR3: ASSPRPGSNQPQH
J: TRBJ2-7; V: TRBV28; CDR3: ASSLPGSSYEQY
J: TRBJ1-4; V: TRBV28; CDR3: ATRQGGTTNEKLF
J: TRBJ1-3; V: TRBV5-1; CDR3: ASRETARNTIY
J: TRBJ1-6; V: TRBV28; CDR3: ASSFRPFNSPLH
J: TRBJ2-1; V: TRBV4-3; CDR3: ASSPASQGGEQF
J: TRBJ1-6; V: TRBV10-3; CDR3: AISTPGEVHNSPLH
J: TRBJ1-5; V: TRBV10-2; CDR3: ASSWNFPGQGNQPQH
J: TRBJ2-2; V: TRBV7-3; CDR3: ASSLNGAVAVHGELF
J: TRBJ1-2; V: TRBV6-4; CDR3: ASSGTGANYGYT
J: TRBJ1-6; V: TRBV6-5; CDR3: ASRVEQGPGSPLH
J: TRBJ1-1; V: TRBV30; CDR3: AWIPGGSTEAF
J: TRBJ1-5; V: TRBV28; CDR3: ASSWGGGAQPQH
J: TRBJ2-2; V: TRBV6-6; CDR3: ASRGTGEAGELF
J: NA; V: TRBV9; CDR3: ASSVDGGAYEQY
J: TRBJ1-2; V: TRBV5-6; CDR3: ASSLLDRAYGYT
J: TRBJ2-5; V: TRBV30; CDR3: AWSGTLSGTQY
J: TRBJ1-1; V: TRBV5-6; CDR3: ASSFEPMSTEAF
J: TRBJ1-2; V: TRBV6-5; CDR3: ASSWDRDGYGYT
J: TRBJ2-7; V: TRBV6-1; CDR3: ASTSGTLYEQY
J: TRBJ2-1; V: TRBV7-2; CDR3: ASSLFLAGGHVEQF
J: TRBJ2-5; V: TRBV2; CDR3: ASSETGNVAQY
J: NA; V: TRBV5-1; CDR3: ASSEQYGGEQY
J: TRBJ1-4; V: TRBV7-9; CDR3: ASSLAGQGEKLF
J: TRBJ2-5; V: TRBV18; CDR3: ASSPPASRDTQETQY
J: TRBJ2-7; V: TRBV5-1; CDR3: ASSPGTSGEQY
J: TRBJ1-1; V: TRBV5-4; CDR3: ASSSPDRNTEAF
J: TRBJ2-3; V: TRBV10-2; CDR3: ASSESWLGTSADTQY
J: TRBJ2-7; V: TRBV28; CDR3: ASSLRRGRNEQY
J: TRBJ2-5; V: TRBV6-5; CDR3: ASSSTGGEWETQY
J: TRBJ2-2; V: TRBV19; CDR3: ASSPPGQGLTGELF
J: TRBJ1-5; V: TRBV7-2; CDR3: ASSQTVRGDQPQH
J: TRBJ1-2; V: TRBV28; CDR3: ASSPIAYGYT
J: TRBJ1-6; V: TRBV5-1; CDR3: ASSLAGLGSPLH
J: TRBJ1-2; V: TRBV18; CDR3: ASSTAGRSYGYT
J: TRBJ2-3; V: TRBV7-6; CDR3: ASSLMVVSSTDTQY
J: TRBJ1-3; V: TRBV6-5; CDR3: ASSYSTENSGNTIY
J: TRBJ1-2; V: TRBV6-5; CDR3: ASSYSLTGNYGYT
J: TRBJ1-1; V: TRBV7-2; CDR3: ASSPQGNTEAF
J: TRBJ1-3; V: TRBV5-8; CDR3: ASSWGETFSGNTIY
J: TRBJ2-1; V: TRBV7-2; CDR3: ASSFGGGSYNEQF